The sequence of this TCR beta chain was determined in a study of identical twins. CDR3 length: 17 amino acids. CDR1 MDHEN and CDR2 SYDVKM come from the germline V gene. The V gene lost 5 bases and the J gene lost 0 bases, with 20 bases spanning the gap. This clonotype appeared many times. Antigen specificity is unknown. Unique molecular identifiers were present on the cDNA, which also gained a universal primer site by template switching. A single record per CDR3 protein comes from TCRdb applying MiXCR to the 5' RACE reads. Here the sample spans roughly 710,000 distinct CDR3 sequences, roughly 6% being singletons. Broader study findings: For cord blood, abundant beta clonotypes had fewer insertions, unlike memory repertoires, which showed none. Alpha sequences out of frame and shared by twins had excess low generation probability. For monozygotic twins, models underestimated out-of-frame TCR alpha sharing.

Material: naive T cells sorted from blood. The source is a man between 18 and 35 years old in good health. The J gene is TRBJ2-7, the V gene TRBV28; possible D gene TRBD1, 5 bases. The CDR3 loop is CASSTHIRVPFSYEQYF. The CDR3, as DNA: TGTGCCAGCAGTACCCACATCAGGGTGCCCTTCTCCTACGAGCAGTACTTC.